Sequencing of this TCR beta chain was carried out in a study of blood T cells in healthy people across ages. Study-level points and caveats: Diversity of TCR beta per million T cells declined in a roughly linear way with age.

Germline loops: CDR1 MNHEY, CDR2 SMNVEV (reference sequence). The CDR3 covers 14 residues. The V and J ends lost 6 bases and 1 base respectively, with 12 bases between them. Worth noting for this clonotype: Its antigen is unidentified.

A sample-barcoded 5' primer and a J-beta primer mix were used in a second PCR of roughly 6 to 11 cycles. A template-switch adaptor containing 12 random nucleotides labeled each cDNA molecule. Each sample provided no less than 2.5 million CDR3-containing paired-end reads. Each CDR3 protein gets one entry after TCRdb re-called the 5' RACE reads with MiXCR. The sample consists of some 900,000 distinct CDR3 sequences, roughly 52% of them appearing once. Sequencing input: blood. The chain combines TRBV27 with TRBJ2-5, with D possibly TRBD1 on 5 matching bases. The clonotype comes from a young man in good health. In DNA, the CDR3 is TGTGCCAGCAGCCTAGACAGTTTCCAAGAGACCCAGTACTTC. Translating it yields CASSLDSFQETQYF.